These 24 T cell receptor beta chains were sequenced from one sample in a study of cytomegalovirus exposure and HLA in healthy donors (TCRdb year 2017). Library method: the immunoSEQ multiplex PCR assay. For the multiplex PCR, a mixture combining 60 forward primers for TCR Vbeta segments and 13 reverse primers for TCR Jbeta segments was used. TCRdb retrieved this table from immuneACCESS and kept in-frame rearrangements only. Not all clones are present; in checked studies, unresolved V genes account for under half, and no reason is known for the remainder. Recorded for this sample are under 200,000 clones; around three quarters of them occurred a single time. The ten largest clones take up around 6% of the sample. The sample consisted of PBMCs. These receptors were taken from a man aged 35 to 55 in good health and CMV-seronegative.

The chain joins TRBV5-6 to TRBJ2-1; D not resolved. Germline assignment: CDR1 SGHDT and CDR2 YYEEEE. This CDR3 region has 12 residues. V was pared by 6 bases and J by 7 bases, with 11 bases between. The CDR3 protein is CASTLGRNEQFF. The CDR3 DNA follows: TGTGCCAGCACCCTAGGCAGAAATGAGCAGTTCTTC. Together with reference TRBV5-6 and TRBJ2-1, the CDR3 gives the full variable domain: DAGVTQSPTHLIKTRGQQVTLRCSPKSGHDTVSWYQQALGQGPQFIFQYYEEEERQRGNFPDRFSGHQFPNYSSELNVNALLLGDSALYLCASTLGRNEQFFGPGTRLTVL.

The V gene is TRBV5-1, the J gene TRBJ1-4; 7 nucleotides line up with TRBD1. The junction had 7 bases not matched to a gene; V was cut back by 5 bases and J by 3 bases. Per germline, CDR1 SGHRS and CDR2 YFSETQ. The CDR3 loop spans 15 amino acids. DNA for the CDR3: TGCGCCAGCAGGGACCACAGGGGTCCTAATGAAAAACTGTTTTTT. The encoded protein is CASRDHRGPNEKLFF.

The chain has TRBV5-1 and TRBJ1-6; maybe TRBD1 (6 bases). This CDR3 has 14 amino acids. Germline CDR1 SGHRS, CDR2 YFSETQ. With 4 bases removed from V and 7 bases from J, the gap between germline ends came to 12 bases. The CDR3 reads CASSPGQTNSPLHF. In DNA, the CDR3 is TGCGCCAGCAGCCCCGGACAGACAAATTCACCCCTCCACTTT.

The genes are TRBV30 and TRBJ1-1; possibly TRBD1 for D (6 bases). V lost 2 bases and J lost 4, with 11 bases in between. Germline V lookup: CDR1 GTSNPN, CDR2 SVGIG (reference sequence). The CDR3 sequence is 13 residues long. The CDR3 region is CAWSKDSPTEAFF. The CDR3 nucleotides are TGTGCCTGGAGTAAGGACAGCCCCACTGAAGCTTTCTTT.

The chain couples TRBV4-3 to TRBJ2-5; 10 nucleotides line up with TRBD2. The CDR3 covers 18 residues. CDR1 LGHNA and CDR2 YSLEER come from the germline V gene. After removal of 0 bases from V and 2 bases from J, the junction contained 9 bases not matched to a gene. CDR3 sequence reads: CASSQERLAGAGQETQYF. In DNA, the CDR3 is TGCGCCAGCAGCCAAGAGAGGCTAGCGGGAGCAGGGCAAGAGACCCAGTACTTC.

This clone was counted only a few times. The limits of the CDR3 on the DNA are not certain, so only TCRdb's listed CDR3 is given. The chain couples TRBV19 to TRBJ2-7; the table's D call TRBD1 went unverified against the DNA. The germline CDR1 and CDR2 sequences are LNHDA and SQIVND (reference sequence). From its first to its last residue, the CDR3 has 16 amino acids. The chain's CDR3 is CAGYPCRWGTAKEQYF.

The chain joins TRBV2 to TRBJ2-5; 9 bases line up with TRBD1. J gave up 5 bases and V 7 bases, and 2 bases lay outside the gene matches. In germline, CDR1 is SNHLY, CDR2 FYNNEI. This CDR3 comprises 12 residues. CDR3 bases: TGTGCCAGCAACGACAGGGGGGAGACCCAGTACTTC. It yields the protein CASNDRGETQYF.

V and J are TRBV19 and TRBJ2-1, with 9 bases matching TRBD1. With 3 bases clipped from V and 13 bases from J, the junction kept 10 bases outside the gene matches. The CDR3 has 14 amino acids. CDR1 and CDR2 from the germline V gene are LNHDA and SQIVND (reference sequence). DNA of the CDR3: TGTGCCAGTAGTATGATAGCGGACAGGGGCGTTCAGTTCTTC. Translating gives CASSMIADRGVQFF.

This chain links TRBV5-1 with TRBJ2-1, with 15 bases identical to TRBD2. Germline V gene data show CDR1 as SGHRS and CDR2 as YFSETQ. J was trimmed by 0 bases and V by 1 base; bases with no gene match: 2. This CDR3 is 18 amino acids long. The CDR3 sequence: CASSLLGLAGGSYNEQFF. The CDR3 nucleotides are TGCGCCAGCAGCTTGCTGGGACTAGCGGGAGGCTCCTACAATGAGCAGTTCTTC.

The J gene is TRBJ2-5, the V gene TRBV9; TRBD2 matches 8 bases. CDR1 and CDR2 (germline): SGDLS, YYNGEE. J lost 4 bases, V lost 7 bases, and 12 bases had no gene match. CDR3 length: 15 residues. The CDR3 DNA is TGTGCCAGCGCATGGGGGCGGGAGGTGGGAGAGACCCAGTACTTC. Amino acid sequence: CASAWGREVGETQYF.

J is TRBJ1-3 and V is TRBV19; TRBD1 aligns across 7 bases. CDR3 length: 16 amino acids. In germline, CDR1 is LNHDA, CDR2 SQIVND (reference sequence). V was pared by 5 bases and J by 0 bases, with 7 bases of the junction left unmatched. CDR3 in amino acids: CASSSGQTYSGNTIYF. Written as DNA, the CDR3 is TGTGCCAGTAGTTCGGGACAGACCTACTCTGGAAACACCATATATTTT.

This chain links TRBV6-4 with TRBJ2-2; the match to TRBD1 covers 9 bases. Germline assignment: CDR1 MRHNA and CDR2 SNTAGT. This CDR3 is built from 13 residues. The trim removed 8 bases at V and 3 bases at J, leaving 1 base unmatched. The CDR3 sequence is CASGTGYTGELFF. The CDR3 DNA reads TGTGCCAGCGGGACAGGGTACACCGGGGAGCTGTTTTTT.

CDR3 DNA: TGTGCCAGCAGCTCCGGGACAGGGGTTCAGCCCCAGCATTTT. Its translation is CASSSGTGVQPQHF. The chain uses TRBV7-9 and TRBJ1-5; TRBD1 agrees at 10 bases. Germline V lookup: CDR1 SEHNR, CDR2 FQNEAQ (reference sequence). The CDR3 totals 14 residues. The trim removed 4 bases at V and 6 bases at J, leaving 3 bases unmatched.

This clone was counted once. The CDR3 bases are TGTGCCAGCAGCCCCGCCGGGACTAGGGGCACAGATACGCAGTATTTT. Translated: CASSPAGTRGTDTQYF. The chain employs TRBV7-8 and TRBJ2-3; TRBD2 aligns across 8 bases. Germline lookup yields CDR1 SGHVS and CDR2 FQNEAQ. With 5 bases clipped from V and 1 base from J, the junction kept 8 bases outside the gene matches. The CDR3 spans 16 residues.

This clone was found a few times. V usage is TRBV5-4 and J usage is TRBJ2-5; possibly TRBD2 for D (7 bases). In germline, CDR1 is SGHNT, CDR2 YYREEE (reference sequence). The CDR3 runs 15 residues. The germline V and J ends were trimmed by 2 bases and 5 bases, with 16 bases remaining between them. The CDR3 region is CASSLEGGRGETQYF. For the CDR3, the DNA is TGTGCCAGCAGCTTAGAGGGGGGGCGCGGGGAGACCCAGTACTTC.

This chain connects TRBV30 to TRBJ1-1; D is undetermined. Trimming left V 5 bases short and J 4 bases short, with 20 bases between. This CDR3 contains 15 residues. Germline loops: CDR1 GTSNPN, CDR2 SVGIG (reference sequence). The CDR3 DNA is TGTGCCTGGGGAGGGCGGGGTAAGGCGGGCACTGAAGCTTTCTTT. Translation gives CAWGGRGKAGTEAFF.

The rearrangement links TRBV27 to TRBJ2-2, with D perhaps matching TRBD1 (6 bases). In germline, CDR1 is MNHEY, CDR2 SMNVEV (reference sequence). This CDR3 has 16 amino acids. V gave up 3 bases and J gave up 3 bases, with 14 bases separating them. CDR3 DNA sequence: TGTGCCAGCAGTTTTATGGGCGGACAGTACACCGGGGAGCTGTTTTTT. Protein sequence: CASSFMGGQYTGELFF.

This chain uses TRBV7-2 with TRBJ1-5; 7 bases are a match to TRBD1. The germline V gene has CDR1 SGHTA and CDR2 FQGNSA. J lost 7 bases, V lost 5 bases, and 8 bases had no gene match. The CDR3 is made up of 14 amino acids. The CDR3 protein is CASSLDREWQPQHF. CDR3 nucleotide sequence: TGTGCCAGCAGCCTTGACAGGGAATGGCAGCCCCAGCATTTT.

The chain recombines TRBV7-2 with TRBJ1-3, with D possibly matching TRBD1 (5 bases). Germline CDR1 is SGHTA and CDR2 is FQGNSA. V gave up 4 bases and J gave up 4 bases, with 17 bases separating them. This CDR3 spans 16 amino acids. Written as DNA, the CDR3 is TGTGCCAGCAGCTCCGGGACTCCGTCTTCGGGAAACACCATATATTTT. This codes for CASSSGTPSSGNTIYF.

This clone has just a few counts. The chain recombines TRBV6-1 with TRBJ2-7, with D possibly TRBD1 on 6 matching bases. This CDR3 region has 11 residues. The germline CDR1 and CDR2 sequences are MNHNS and SASEGT. Trimming removed 2 bases at V and 12 bases at J, with 11 bases between. DNA of the CDR3: TGTGCCAGCAGTGAAAGGGGGTCTGTGTACTTC. Protein: CASSERGSVYF.

The genes are TRBV14 and TRBJ1-2; perhaps TRBD1 as D (6 bases). V was clipped by 0 bases and J by 8 bases, with 19 bases between them. The CDR3 is 16 residues long. CDR1 and CDR2 from the germline V gene are SGHDN and FVKESK. CDR3 sequence (DNA): TGTGCCAGCAGCCAAGACCGGAGTGGGGGCCCCATGGGCTACACCTTC. Translation: CASSQDRSGGPMGYTF.

This rearrangement joins TRBV15 to TRBJ1-1, with D hard to call. From germline, CDR1 is LNHNV and CDR2 YYDKDF (reference sequence). The length of the CDR3 is 14 residues. Deletions cut 0 bases from V and 1 base from J, with 6 bases between. CDR3 amino acids: CATSRDLSNTEAFF. CDR3 bases: TGTGCCACCAGCAGAGATTTATCGAACACTGAAGCTTTCTTT.

Here the CDR3 DNA reads TGTGCCAGCAGCCCACGGGACAGGGACACTGAAGCTTTCTTT. Translated, it gives CASSPRDRDTEAFF. This chain links TRBV5-4 with TRBJ1-1; 9 bases map to TRBD1. The V gene's germline CDR1 is SGHNT and CDR2 YYREEE (reference sequence). The CDR3 spans 14 residues. After removal of 4 bases from V and 3 bases from J, the junction contained 4 bases not matched to a gene.

This rearrangement joins TRBV6-5 to TRBJ1-1; unclear D gene. Germline V gene data show CDR1 as MNHEY and CDR2 as SVGAGI. Trimming took 6 bases from V and 6 from J, leaving 14 bases between them. CDR3 length equals 13 residues. The DNA for the CDR3 is TGTGCCAGCAGCTCAAGATGGGCAGCTGAAGCTTTCTTT. Protein sequence: CASSSRWAAEAFF.